Listed here are 20 T cell receptor beta chains from one sample, sequenced in a study of T cell responses to AZD1222 COVID-19 vaccine. The data were produced by immunoSEQ multiplex PCR, yet TCRdb's version contains in-frame clones alone and is incomplete. The profile shows 120,000 to 150,000 clones, under 95% of them singletons. The sequencing used peripheral blood, collected 28 days after the second dose of the MenACWY control vaccine. The receptors shown here come from an adult who received the MenACWY meningococcal vaccine as a control.

There are a few counts of this clone. This chain connects TRBV10-3 to TRBJ2-1; 8 bases match TRBD1. CDR1 ENHRY and CDR2 SYGVKD come from the germline V gene. V was pared by 2 bases and J by 9 bases, with 12 bases of the junction left unmatched. This CDR3 region has 16 residues. CDR3 region: CAISEVRTGIRSEQFF. The CDR3 coding sequence is TGTGCCATCAGTGAGGTTCGGACAGGGATTAGATCTGAGCAGTTCTTC.

The gene calls are TRBV6-2 or TRBV6-3 and TRBJ1-2; 8 bases are shared with TRBD1. The CDR3 is 13 residues long. The V gene's germline CDR1 is MNHEY and CDR2 SVGEGT. The V segment lost 5 bases and the J segment 3 bases; nucleotides outside the gene matches: 2. The CDR3 nucleotides read TGTGCCAGCAGTCAGGACAGGGACTATGGCTACACCTTC. This translates into CASSQDRDYGYTF.

The chain carries TRBV5-1 and TRBJ2-3; 9 bases align to TRBD1. CDR1 and CDR2 (germline): SGHRS, YFSETQ. The J segment lost 6 bases and the V segment lost 7 bases, leaving 3 bases of the junction unmatched. This CDR3 has 12 residues. The CDR3 nucleotides are TGCGCCAGCTCCGACAGGGGGGATACGCAGTATTTT. It yields the protein CASSDRGDTQYF.

This rearrangement joins TRBV2 to TRBJ1-1; 8 bases fit TRBD1. J was trimmed by 5 bases and V by 6 bases; bases with no gene match: 11. Germline CDR1 reads SNHLY; CDR2 reads FYNNEI. The CDR3 has 15 amino acids. The CDR3, as DNA: TGTGCCAGCAGCACGCGGGACAGGCCGACAACTGAAGCTTTCTTT. Encoded protein: CASSTRDRPTTEAFF. Based on the CDR3 plus reference TRBV2 and TRBJ1-1, the full variable domain is EPEVTQTPSHQVTQMGQEVILRCVPISNHLYFYWYRQILGQKVEFLVSFYNNEISEKSEIFDDQFSVERPDGSNFTLKIRSTKLEDSAMYFCASSTRDRPTTEAFFGQGTRLTVV.

This clone has more than one count but fewer than ten. The genes are TRBV24-1 and TRBJ1-5; D might be TRBD1 (5 bases). The germline V and J ends were trimmed by 0 bases and 5 bases, with 7 bases remaining between them. CDR3 length: 14 amino acids. From germline, CDR1 is KGHDR and CDR2 SFDVKD. CDR3 nucleotides: TGTGCCACCAGTGATTTGACAGGATATCAGCCCCAGCATTTT. As protein: CATSDLTGYQPQHF.

V and J are TRBV24-1 and TRBJ2-1; D is undetermined. The V gene lost 9 bases and the J gene lost 8 bases, with 16 bases spanning the gap. Looked up from germline, CDR1 is KGHDR and CDR2 is SFDVKD. The CDR3 runs 13 residues. The CDR3 nucleotides are TGTGCCACCCGGGCAGGACCGCTTTATGAGCAGTTCTTC. As protein: CATRAGPLYEQFF.

The V call is TRBV4-3, the J call TRBJ2-7; 10 bases fit TRBD1. V gave up 3 bases and J gave up 4 bases; unmatched junction bases: 3. Per the germline V gene, CDR1 is LGHNA and CDR2 is YSLEER. There are 14 residues in the CDR3. DNA for the CDR3: TGCGCCAGCAGCCATGACAGGGGGCCGTACGAGCAGTACTTC. Protein product: CASSHDRGPYEQYF.

V gene TRBV19 combines with J gene TRBJ2-2; the D call may be TRBD1 or TRBD2 (5 bases each). Per the germline V gene, CDR1 is LNHDA and CDR2 is SQIVND (reference sequence). The CDR3 is 14 amino acids. The V end lost 4 bases, the J end lost 0 bases, and 6 bases lay between the germline ends. CDR3 residues: CASSRGTNTGELFF. The CDR3 DNA is TGTGCCAGTAGTAGGGGGACGAACACCGGGGAGCTGTTTTTT.

V gene TRBV7-2 combines with J gene TRBJ2-1, with D possibly being TRBD2 (6 bases). The CDR3 extends over 16 amino acids. Per germline, CDR1 SGHTA and CDR2 FQGNSA. V was cut by 1 base and J by 2 bases, with 12 bases left in between. CDR3 loop: CASSLVGGTPYNEQFF. The DNA of the CDR3 is TGTGCCAGCAGCTTAGTCGGCGGGACTCCCTACAATGAGCAGTTCTTC.

The rearrangement joins TRBV6-5 to TRBJ1-4; 7 bases are a match to TRBD1. Per germline, CDR1 MNHEY and CDR2 SVGAGI. The CDR3 sequence is 15 residues long. Trimming took 7 bases from V and 2 from J; bases not matched to a gene: 7. The CDR3 sequence: CASKDREFTNEKLFF. The DNA of the CDR3 is TGTGCCAGCAAAGACAGGGAGTTTACTAATGAAAAACTGTTTTTT.

V gene TRBV5-1 combines with J gene TRBJ2-7, with a tentative D call TRBD2 (5 bases). This CDR3 contains 14 residues. CDR1 and CDR2 from the germline V gene are SGHRS and YFSETQ. V was trimmed by 4 bases and J by 6 bases, leaving 17 bases between them. CDR3 bases: TGCGCCAGCAGCCCAGACCCTCAGCGGCCCGAGCAGTACTTC. It is translated as CASSPDPQRPEQYF.

This chain uses TRBV29-1 with TRBJ2-2; D remains ambiguous. Germline CDR1 SQVTM, CDR2 ANQGSEA. This CDR3 is built from 13 residues. Trimming took off 0 bases at V and 7 bases at J, with 9 bases between the two ends. Here the CDR3 reads CSVEEKGIGELFF. The CDR3 bases are TGCAGCGTTGAAGAAAAAGGAATCGGGGAGCTGTTTTTT.

This clone was observed once. This chain connects TRBV6-2 or TRBV6-3 to TRBJ1-1, with TRBD1 matching 8 bases. After removal of 3 bases from V and 5 bases from J, the junction contained 8 bases not matched to a gene. Per germline, CDR1 MNHEY and CDR2 SVGEGT. This CDR3 comprises 15 residues. The CDR3 loop is CASSYKPTGETEAFF. CDR3 nucleotides: TGTGCCAGCAGTTATAAACCGACAGGGGAGACTGAAGCTTTCTTT.

The V and J genes are TRBV19 and TRBJ1-6; 11 bases line up with TRBD1. There are 17 residues in the CDR3. From germline, CDR1 is LNHDA and CDR2 SQIVND (reference sequence). V gave up 5 bases and J gave up 6 bases; unmatched junction bases: 9. The CDR3 region is CASSVLSGTGGNSPLHF. CDR3 sequence (DNA): TGTGCCAGTAGTGTCCTATCCGGGACAGGGGGTAATTCACCCCTCCACTTT.

The chain is built from TRBV28 and TRBJ1-2; 9 nucleotides agree with TRBD1. V lost 6 bases and J lost 8; bases outside the gene matches: 7. This CDR3 contains 13 residues. Germline CDR1 reads MDHEN; CDR2 reads SYDVKM. CDR3 coding DNA: TGTGCCAGCAGGTGGGACAGGGCTGGGGGCTACACCTTC. It encodes CASRWDRAGGYTF.

The chain carries TRBV5-5 and TRBJ1-3, with TRBD1 as a possible D gene (5 bases). V lost 1 base, J lost 1 base, and 6 bases lay in between. The germline gives CDR1 SGHKS, CDR2 YYEKEE (reference sequence). The CDR3 length is 14 residues. The CDR3 reads CASSLWGSGNTIYF. CDR3 bases: TGTGCCAGCAGCTTGTGGGGGTCTGGAAACACCATATATTTT.

The V and J genes are TRBV6-1 and TRBJ1-5, with 7 positions matching TRBD1. The CDR3 sequence is 14 residues long. V was clipped by 3 bases and J by 3 bases; unmatched bases: 2. Germline CDR1 reads MNHNS; CDR2 reads SASEGT. This CDR3 is CASSDRGDNQPQHF. The CDR3, as DNA: TGTGCCAGCAGTGACAGGGGGGACAATCAGCCCCAGCATTTT.

This chain uses TRBV27 with TRBJ1-2; TRBD1 matches at 9 bases. In germline, CDR1 is MNHEY, CDR2 SMNVEV (reference sequence). The V gene end was trimmed by 3 bases and the J gene end by 5 bases; junction bases not matched to a gene: 1. The CDR3 runs 13 residues. Here the CDR3 reads CASSFGTGYGYTF. CDR3 nucleotides: TGTGCCAGCAGTTTTGGGACAGGGTATGGCTACACCTTC.

Points on this clone: Distinct nucleotide sequences in the sample also encode this CDR3. The chain is built from TRBV6-5 and TRBJ2-3; possibly TRBD1 or TRBD2 for D (5 bases each). The germline V gene encodes CDR1 MNHEY and CDR2 SVGAGI. The V and J ends lost 0 bases and 5 bases respectively, with 6 bases between them. The CDR3 is 13 amino acids. The DNA of the CDR3 is TGTGCCAGCAGTTACTCGAGGGGAGATACGCAGTATTTT. Translation gives CASSYSRGDTQYF.

The V gene is TRBV12-2, the J gene TRBJ2-7; TRBD1, as called in the table, went unchecked against the DNA. TRBV12-2 is reported as a pseudogene. The CDR3 length is 16 residues. The CDR3 protein is CASRLGPGQGAHEQYF. The CDR3 DNA sequence: TGTGCAAGTCGCTTAGGGCCGGGACAGGGGGCTCACGAGCAGTACTTC.